These 7 T cell receptor beta chains were all obtained from the same sample, sequenced in a study of cytomegalovirus exposure and HLA in healthy donors. PCR employed 60 Vbeta and 13 Jbeta primers. This table comes from immunoSEQ multiplex PCR, and its TCRdb copy is limited to in-frame clones, with some not included. The data show 160,000 or so clones, with 80% seen just once and approximately 6.5% held by the top ten. Material: PBMCs. Source of these receptors: a male donor in good health and CMV-seropositive.

V is TRBV28 and J is TRBJ2-2; D remains ambiguous. This CDR3 is built from 14 residues. Germline loops: CDR1 MDHEN, CDR2 SYDVKM. Trimming shortened V by 10 bases and J by 4 bases, and 16 bases separated the two germline ends. The CDR3: CATQWVGGTGELFF. Written as DNA, the CDR3 is TGTGCCACCCAATGGGTAGGCGGCACCGGGGAGCTGTTTTTT.

The chain links TRBV15 to TRBJ2-1; 8 nucleotides align to TRBD2. With 3 bases clipped from V and 4 bases from J, the junction kept 11 bases outside the gene matches. Germline CDR1 reads LNHNV; CDR2 reads YYDKDF (reference sequence). The CDR3 sequence is 17 residues long. Written as DNA, the CDR3 is TGTGCCACCAGCAGTCTTTTATCGGGACTAGGGTACAATGAGCAGTTCTTC. Its translation is CATSSLLSGLGYNEQFF. Looking up the rest from reference TRBV15 and TRBJ2-1 gives the full variable domain: DAMVIQNPRYQVTQFGKPVTLSCSQTLNHNVMYWYQQKSSQAPKLLFHYYDKDFNNEADTPDNFQSRRPNTSFCFLDIRSPGLGDTAMYLCATSSLLSGLGYNEQFFGPGTRLTVL.

With respect to this clone: One end of the junction varies from germline; a read error may be responsible. V usage is TRBV7-9 and J usage is TRBJ1-4, with D possibly matching TRBD1 (6 bases). The CDR3 sequence is 12 residues long. Germline V gene data show CDR1 as SEHNR and CDR2 as FQNEAQ (reference sequence). CDR3 protein: CSSSLGGGKLFF. The CDR3 DNA reads as TGTTCCAGCAGCTTAGGGGGGGGAAAACTGTTTTTT.

The rearrangement links TRBV15 to TRBJ2-7, with 8 nucleotides matching TRBD1. The CDR3 covers 16 residues. Germline assignment: CDR1 LNHNV and CDR2 YYDKDF (reference sequence). With V trimmed by 0 bases and J by 1 base, 5 bases remained unmatched. CDR3 sequence: CATSRDLGQGSYEQYF. The DNA of the CDR3 is TGTGCCACCAGCAGAGATTTAGGACAGGGTTCCTACGAGCAGTACTTC.

This clone was recorded only once. The chain joins TRBV19 to TRBJ2-1; 11 bases fit TRBD2. There are 19 residues in the CDR3. The V segment lost 5 bases and the J segment 0 bases; nucleotides outside the gene matches: 12. Germline CDR1 and CDR2: LNHDA and SQIVND (reference sequence). CDR3 in DNA: TGTGCCAGTAGTCTAACCGGGACTAGCGGTATTAGCTCCTACAATGAGCAGTTCTTC. Translating gives CASSLTGTSGISSYNEQFF.

In this sample, this clone turned up a few times. Different DNA sequences within this sample yield the same CDR3. The chain carries TRBV5-4 and TRBJ1-4, with 10 bases fitting TRBD1. This CDR3 contains 15 residues. Germline V gene sequence: CDR1 SGHNT, CDR2 YYREEE (reference sequence). The V and J ends lost 3 bases and 6 bases, in that order; junction bases with no gene match: 5. The CDR3 protein is CASSSGGQGYEKLFF. CDR3 nucleotide sequence: TGTGCCAGCAGCTCGGGGGGACAGGGGTATGAAAAACTGTTTTTT.

The rearrangement joins TRBV15 to TRBJ2-5, with D possibly being TRBD1 (6 bases). Trimming removed 9 bases from V and 3 bases from J, with 17 bases in between. The germline V gene encodes CDR1 LNHNV and CDR2 YYDKDF (reference sequence). The CDR3 consists of 14 residues. As DNA, the CDR3 is TGTGCCACGGCTAGGGGGTTGACAGAAGAGACCCAGTACTTC. Its protein is CATARGLTEETQYF.